This TCR beta chain originates from a study of a mutant IDH1 vaccine in newly diagnosed glioma (dated by TCRdb to the early 2020s). At the level of the whole study: The roughly 30 treated patients were approximately 62% male and roughly 38% female, with a mean age of about 38 years. Peripheral blood was drawn at six visits: V03 (baseline), V05, V07, V10, V12 and V13. Prior to enrollment, standard therapy consisting of radiotherapy alone, temozolomide alone, or radiochemotherapy with temozolomide had been administered to patients, with the combination being received by most patients. Longitudinal TCRB deep sequencing was performed for some 25 treated patients wherever samples were available for exploratory analyses.

The meaning of the sample's time point label: baseline, week 1 (first vaccination visit). The treatment or condition label for this specimen denotes: pre-vaccination baseline after standard-of-care therapy. Newly diagnosed WHO grade 3 or 4 IDH1-mutant astrocytomas showing loss of nuclear ATRX were present in the donors. The samples were drawn from NOA16, a multicentre, single-arm, open-label phase I trial in Germany that tested a mutant IDH1 peptide vaccine in humans for the first time. Visit V03 blood draws served as the baseline sample for immunogenicity testing. The DNeasy Blood and Tissue Kit was used to extract genomic DNA from EDTA blood for TCRB sequencing. About this clone: The antigen it binds to is not known. Per-base quality was not reported, and no clone a single base away is much larger than it.

Libraries were constructed by the immunoSEQ multiplex PCR assay. The hsTCRB Kit was used according to the manufacturer's protocol to amplify rearranged TCR beta chain sequences. Sequencing of TCRB libraries was carried out on an Illumina MiSeq. The authors processed their data as follows. Demultiplexing, trimming and gene mapping were performed with the kit vendor's proprietary platform. In its TCRdb copy, this immuneACCESS table keeps in-frame sequences only and misses some clones. Where compared with another copy, unresolved V genes explain less than half of these, and the others have no known cause. The DNA was the basis for D and trimming; V, J and clone size are from that table. This sample comprises tens of thousands of clones, just under 95% of them detected only once. The ten largest make up over 15% of the sample. The paper's findings and limits, for the study overall: Changes in the top peripheral T cell clonotypes picked up by TCRB sequencing did not appear to be linked to pseudoprogression. According to the authors, sample limitations meant that analyses of patient blood samples could not be reproduced. Immune responses induced by the vaccine were seen in approximately 93% of patients across multiple MHC alleles. PBMC samples for TCRB deep sequencing were selected based on availability.

The source is a young man with glioma. The input for sequencing was PBMCs, taken from a glioma patient treated with radiotherapy, temozolomide or both.

Here is the DNA: TGTGCCAGCAGCGTTCTGGACAGGGGATTCTCTGGGGCCAACGTCCTGACTTTC. This is translated as CASSVLDRGFSGANVLTF. The V and J segments used are TRBV7-9 and TRBJ2-6, and 9 junctional nucleotides match TRBD1. For this chain, trimming is 5 bases at the V end and 0 bases at the J end, and the number of junction bases without a gene match is 8. The germline V gene (reference sequence) specifies SEHNR as CDR1 and FQNEAQ as CDR2. Taken from cysteine to phenylalanine, the CDR3 has 18 residues. Only the CDR3 DNA is retained, 54 bases long and in frame from the first base.